The clone carrying this T cell receptor (beta chain) was counted ten times or more. Its antigen is undetermined. This entry belongs to a study of T-cell memory formation after mild COVID-19. Overall study results and limits: From day 15 to 85, contracting clones were balanced between CD4 and CD8, whereas later expanders leaned toward CD4+.

TCRdb recomputed calls from the 5' RACE reads with MiXCR, one row per CDR3 protein. The data contain about 340,000 distinct CDR3 sequences, roughly 15% of them seen just once; the ten biggest clones take up about 20%. The ends lost 0 bases at V and 0 bases at J; junction bases unmatched: 3. The length of the CDR3 is 17 residues. CDR1 and CDR2 (germline): SGHRS, YFSETQ. The source is a man aged 18-30 years who had mild COVID-19 (a few samples of this study predate the infection). Cell type and time point are not known. The chain is built from TRBV5-1 and TRBJ2-2; 9 nucleotides line up with TRBD1. Sequenced sample: PBMCs or a T cell subset sorted from them (not recorded which). This chain's CDR3 is CASSLGQGVANTGELFF. In DNA form, the CDR3 reads TGCGCCAGCAGCTTGGGACAGGGGGTCGCGAACACCGGGGAGCTGTTTTTT.